This is a list of T cell receptor beta chains from one sample in a study of T cell changes during pregnancy in multiple sclerosis. Data came from immunoSEQ multiplex PCR; TCRdb stores just in-frame clones and leaves some out. The sample contains some 80,000 clones, roughly nine tenths of which appear only once. The material sequenced was peripheral blood, taken in the first trimester of pregnancy. The source of these receptors is a female donor in good health, enrolled as a control in a pregnancy study. Each CDR3 is given with its conserved first and last residue. Fields, in order: V gene, J gene, clone size, CDR3 protein. Part of the rows lack a size; the others show once, few, many or a class for expanded clones.

TRBV7-2,TRBJ1-6,NA,CASSLTGQGNSPLHF
TRBV14,TRBJ2-1,NA,CASSQAQAVINEQFF
TRBV7-2,TRBJ2-3,few,CASSQRQGTLYTDTQYF
TRBV2,TRBJ2-1,once,CASSDRTTSREQFF
TRBV5-4,TRBJ1-1,NA,CASSVGGEGSTEAFF
TRBV5-1,TRBJ1-2,NA,CASSLAGVYGYTF
TRBV4-3,TRBJ2-3,NA,CASSRRTSGRAGDTQYF
TRBV4-2,TRBJ1-1,NA,CASSQDQMGQVATEAFF
TRBV6-5,TRBJ1-4,NA,CASRNSATNEKLFF
TRBV5-6,TRBJ1-6,NA,CASSMTGTNSPLHF
TRBV7-7,TRBJ1-5,NA,CASSPMTGGINQPQHF
TRBV5-5,TRBJ2-3,NA,CASSVSGGTDTQYF
TRBV28,TRBJ2-7,NA,CASRILAGGPAGYEQYF
TRBV5-1,TRBJ1-2,NA,CASSPQDTYYGYTF
TRBV6-1,TRBJ1-5,NA,CASSEALTPQHF
TRBV5-1,TRBJ1-4,once,CASSLATGNEKLFF
TRBV5-4,TRBJ2-7,NA,CASSLGQISYEQYF